This T cell receptor (beta chain) was profiled in a study of T cell responses to AZD1222 COVID-19 vaccine. TCRdb keeps only in-frame clones here, not all; method: immunoSEQ multiplex PCR. The table shows about 140,000 clones, with more than 75% occurring only once. Germline assignment: CDR1 SGHRS and CDR2 YFSETQ. With 0 bases clipped from V and 6 bases from J, the junction kept 5 bases outside the gene matches. This CDR3 has 15 residues. The material sequenced was peripheral blood, taken 28 days after the second AZD1222 dose. The chain has TRBV5-1 and TRBJ2-3; 9 positions match TRBD2. The clonotype originates from an adult who received the AZD1222 COVID-19 vaccine. The CDR3 DNA reads TGCGCCAGCAGCTTGGGTAGCGGGAGACTGGATACGCAGTATTTT. Translation gives CASSLGSGRLDTQYF.